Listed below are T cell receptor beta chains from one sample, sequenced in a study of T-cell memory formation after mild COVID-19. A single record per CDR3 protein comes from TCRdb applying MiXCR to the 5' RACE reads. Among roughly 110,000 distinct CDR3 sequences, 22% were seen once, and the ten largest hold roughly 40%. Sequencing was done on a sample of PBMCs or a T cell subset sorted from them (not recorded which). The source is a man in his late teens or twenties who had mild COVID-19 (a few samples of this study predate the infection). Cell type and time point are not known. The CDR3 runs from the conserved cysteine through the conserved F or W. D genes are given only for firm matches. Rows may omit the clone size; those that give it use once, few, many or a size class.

cdr3_aa: CATSRDRGHSYEQYF
cdr3_nt: TGTGCCACCAGCAGAGATAGAGGACACTCTTACGAGCAGTACTTC
d_call: NA
j_call: TRBJ2-7
v_call: TRBV15
clone_size: NA

cdr3_aa: CASSFGATYEQYF
cdr3_nt: TGTGCCAGCAGCTTTGGGGCGACCTATGAGCAGTACTTC
d_call: NA
j_call: TRBJ2-7
v_call: TRBV5-5
clone_size: few

cdr3_aa: CASSPLAGPGEQFF
cdr3_nt: TGTGCCAGCAGCCCTTTGGCAGGGCCCGGTGAGCAGTTCTTC
d_call: NA
j_call: TRBJ2-1
v_call: TRBV7-7
clone_size: few

cdr3_aa: CASSAALSSYNEQFF
cdr3_nt: TGTGCCAGCAGCGCGGCCTTAAGCTCCTACAATGAGCAGTTCTTC
d_call: NA
j_call: TRBJ2-1
v_call: TRBV11-2
clone_size: few

cdr3_aa: CASSLAAEAFF
cdr3_nt: TGTGCCAGCAGCTTAGCGGCTGAAGCTTTCTTT
d_call: NA
j_call: TRBJ1-1
v_call: TRBV7-2
clone_size: few

cdr3_aa: CASSQSLRPIPDRGEETQYF
cdr3_nt: TGCGCCAGCAGTCAATCATTAAGGCCGATCCCGGACAGGGGAGAAGAGACCCAGTACTTC
d_call: TRBD1
j_call: TRBJ2-5
v_call: TRBV23-1
clone_size: NA

cdr3_aa: CASSTGEGTEAFF
cdr3_nt: TGTGCCAGCAGTACAGGGGAGGGAACTGAAGCTTTCTTT
d_call: TRBD1
j_call: TRBJ1-1
v_call: TRBV12-3/TRBV12-4
clone_size: many

cdr3_aa: CASAAGVYNEQFF
cdr3_nt: TGTGCCAGCGCCGCCGGGGTATACAATGAGCAGTTCTTC
d_call: NA
j_call: TRBJ2-1
v_call: TRBV6-6
clone_size: NA

cdr3_aa: CASSFFVGQKNNEQFF
cdr3_nt: TGTGCCAGCAGCTTCTTTGTGGGACAGAAGAACAATGAGCAGTTCTTC
d_call: TRBD1
j_call: TRBJ2-1
v_call: TRBV7-2
clone_size: NA

cdr3_aa: CASSLAGAEQETQYF
cdr3_nt: TGTGCCAGCAGCTTGGCAGGGGCGGAACAAGAGACCCAGTACTTC
d_call: NA
j_call: TRBJ2-5
v_call: TRBV5-4
clone_size: NA

cdr3_aa: CASSVSGTPDAGELFF
cdr3_nt: TGTGCCAGCAGCGTTTCCGGGACCCCCGACGCCGGGGAGCTGTTTTTT
d_call: NA
j_call: TRBJ2-2
v_call: TRBV7-6
clone_size: NA

cdr3_aa: CASSATHRGGTQYF
cdr3_nt: TGTGCCAGCAGTGCCACACACAGGGGAGGAACGCAGTATTTT
d_call: NA
j_call: TRBJ2-3
v_call: TRBV28
clone_size: NA

cdr3_aa: CASSRRTGLTGELFF
cdr3_nt: TGCGCCAGCAGCCGACGGACAGGGCTTACCGGGGAGCTGTTTTTT
d_call: TRBD1
j_call: TRBJ2-2
v_call: TRBV4-1
clone_size: NA

cdr3_aa: CASSLYGGAPPDTQYF
cdr3_nt: TGCGCCAGCAGCTTGTATGGCGGGGCCCCTCCGGATACGCAGTATTTT
d_call: NA
j_call: TRBJ2-3
v_call: TRBV5-1
clone_size: NA

cdr3_aa: CASSSPGQGKNTGELFF
cdr3_nt: TGTGCCAGCAGCTCCCCTGGGCAGGGCAAAAACACCGGGGAGCTGTTTTTT
d_call: NA
j_call: TRBJ2-2
v_call: TRBV9
clone_size: NA

cdr3_aa: CSASQVIKRHYEQYF
cdr3_nt: TGCAGTGCTAGCCAGGTTATTAAGCGGCACTACGAGCAGTACTTC
d_call: NA
j_call: TRBJ2-7
v_call: TRBV20-1
clone_size: NA

cdr3_aa: CASSNRWGISPLHF
cdr3_nt: TGTGCCAGCAGTAACAGGTGGGGGATTTCACCCCTCCACTTT
d_call: NA
j_call: TRBJ1-6
v_call: TRBV6-5
clone_size: NA

cdr3_aa: CASSLSGLNQETQYF
cdr3_nt: TGTGCCAGCAGCTTATCGGGACTAAACCAAGAGACCCAGTACTTC
d_call: TRBD2
j_call: TRBJ2-5
v_call: TRBV5-6
clone_size: NA

cdr3_aa: CASSPGQGAREQYF
cdr3_nt: TGTGCCAGCAGTCCGGGACAGGGGGCGCGGGAGCAGTACTTC
d_call: TRBD1
j_call: TRBJ2-7
v_call: TRBV6-6
clone_size: few

cdr3_aa: CASSLVVGTDQPQHF
cdr3_nt: TGTGCCAGCAGCTTAGTGGTAGGGACAGACCAGCCCCAGCATTTT
d_call: TRBD1
j_call: TRBJ1-5
v_call: TRBV7-2
clone_size: NA

cdr3_aa: CSAVTGGTYGYTF
cdr3_nt: TGCAGCGCGGTGACAGGGGGCACCTATGGCTACACCTTC
d_call: TRBD1
j_call: TRBJ1-2
v_call: TRBV29-1
clone_size: few

cdr3_aa: CASSSRNYEQYF
cdr3_nt: TGTGCCAGCAGTAGCCGAAATTACGAGCAGTACTTC
d_call: NA
j_call: TRBJ2-7
v_call: TRBV12-3/TRBV12-4
clone_size: few

cdr3_aa: CASHRGLVTDTQYF
cdr3_nt: TGTGCCAGTCACAGGGGGCTGGTCACAGATACGCAGTATTTT
d_call: TRBD1
j_call: TRBJ2-3
v_call: TRBV6-2/TRBV6-3
clone_size: few

cdr3_aa: CASRNDYNEQFF
cdr3_nt: TGTGCCAGCAGAAACGATTACAATGAGCAGTTCTTC
d_call: NA
j_call: TRBJ2-1
v_call: TRBV11-2
clone_size: NA

cdr3_aa: CASSPYLKRTDTQYF
cdr3_nt: TGTGCCAGCAGTCCATACTTAAAGCGCACAGATACGCAGTATTTT
d_call: NA
j_call: TRBJ2-3
v_call: TRBV12-3/TRBV12-4
clone_size: many